This T cell receptor (beta chain) was retrieved from a study of early T cells in non-severe SARS-CoV-2 infection (dated by TCRdb to the early 2020s). Broadly, across the study: Because TCR sequencing relied on bulk RNA taken from unsorted whole blood, pairing of alpha and beta chains was not possible.

The CDR3, from cysteine to phenylalanine, totals 13 residues. Only the CDR3 part of the read is kept: 39 bases, read in frame from the first base. The germline V gene supplies CDR1 ENHRY and CDR2 SYGVKD. The trim is 0 bases for V and 7 bases for J, with a gap of 4 bases between the germline ends. Libraries came from 5' RACE. TCRdb lists the instrument as NextSeq 500. Unique molecular identifiers were attached to individual cDNA molecules in the TCR library protocol so that sequencing error and PCR bias could be corrected. Both TCR alpha and beta chains were sequenced, and tight co-correlation was observed between alpha and beta sequence abundances in each sample. In the source study's methods: V gene, J gene and CDR3 annotation of TCR sequences was performed with Decombinator V4. Expanded TCRs were defined as changing significantly between any two time points under a Poisson model with p below 0.0001. TCR abundances were normalised to the total number of TCRs sequenced per sample and expressed as counts per million. TRAV1-2 paired with TRAJ12, TRAJ20 or TRAJ33 defined MAIT TCRs, while TRAV10 paired with TRAJ18 defined iNKT TCRs. VDJdb, accessed on 1 November 2021, was searched for TCRs annotated for CMV, EBV and SARS-CoV-2, and TCRs annotated for more than one antigen were excluded. The public sequencing data were trimmed at Q25 with fastp and processed into clonotypes with MiXCR by TCRdb, which kept only in-frame beta chains. Rows with one shared CDR3 protein collapse into an entry with the most common genes and DNA. None of the V and J calls come from the authors' own analysis; TCRdb made them. Within this sample are around 82,000 distinct CDR3 sequences, with approximately 15% of them counted one time only. 0.5% to 0.75% of the sample is in the top ten clones.

A case-control design nested within a healthcare worker cohort in London, UK, was used, with weekly nasopharyngeal swab PCR tests and blood sampling performed. Healthcare workers were recruited between 23 and 31 March 2020, during the week of the UK lockdown, and were followed weekly for up to roughly 15 weeks. With respect to this clonotype: It lacks a known antigen. No clone much larger than this one lies a single base away; base qualities are absent.

Overall results and qualifications from the work: Matching against VDJdb was skewed toward anti-spike CD8 responses, likely underestimated virus-specific expansions, and missed private and CD4 specificities.

The receptor comes from an adult who was a healthcare worker with PCR-confirmed SARS-CoV-2 infection or an uninfected control (not recorded which). What was sequenced was whole blood. The chain links TRBV10-3 with TRBJ1-6, with the D gene call left open. The DNA sequence is given as TGTGCCATCAGTGAGTCCACGAATTCACCCCTCCACTTT. Its coded protein is CAISESTNSPLHF.